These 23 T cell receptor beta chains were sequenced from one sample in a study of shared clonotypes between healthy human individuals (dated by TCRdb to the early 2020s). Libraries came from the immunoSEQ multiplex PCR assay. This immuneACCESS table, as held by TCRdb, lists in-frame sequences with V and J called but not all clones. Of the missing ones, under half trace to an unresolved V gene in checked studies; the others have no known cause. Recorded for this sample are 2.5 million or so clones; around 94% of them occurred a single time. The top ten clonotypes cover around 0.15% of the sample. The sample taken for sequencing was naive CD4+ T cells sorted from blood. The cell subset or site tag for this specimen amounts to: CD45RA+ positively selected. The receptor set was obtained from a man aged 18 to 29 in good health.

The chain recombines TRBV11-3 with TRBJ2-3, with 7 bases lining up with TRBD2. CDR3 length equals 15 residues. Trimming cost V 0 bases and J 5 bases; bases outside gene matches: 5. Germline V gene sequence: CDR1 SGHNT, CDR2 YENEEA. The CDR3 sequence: CASSLDGGRGDTQYF. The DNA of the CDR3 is TGTGCCAGCAGCTTAGACGGGGGGAGGGGAGATACGCAGTATTTT.

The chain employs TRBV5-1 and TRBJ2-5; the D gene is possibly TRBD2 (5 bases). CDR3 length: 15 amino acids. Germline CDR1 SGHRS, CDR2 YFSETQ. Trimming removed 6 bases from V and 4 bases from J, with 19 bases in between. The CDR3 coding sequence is TGCGCCAGCACCGGGGTGGGCAGTGGAGCAGAGACCCAGTACTTC. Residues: CASTGVGSGAETQYF.

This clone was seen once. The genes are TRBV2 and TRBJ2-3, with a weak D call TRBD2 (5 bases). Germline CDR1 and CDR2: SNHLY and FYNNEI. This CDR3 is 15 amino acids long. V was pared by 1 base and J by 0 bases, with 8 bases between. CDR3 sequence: CASSEEAASTDTQYF. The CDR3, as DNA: TGTGCCAGCAGTGAAGAAGCGGCTAGCACAGATACGCAGTATTTT.

The chain's CDR3 is CASRPDRERQETQYF. The CDR3 DNA follows: TGTGCCAGCAGGCCGGACAGGGAGCGCCAAGAGACCCAGTACTTC. The gene calls are TRBV12-1 and TRBJ2-5; no check of the table's D call, TRBD1, against the DNA was made. TRBV12-1 is a recognized pseudogene. This CDR3 has 15 residues.

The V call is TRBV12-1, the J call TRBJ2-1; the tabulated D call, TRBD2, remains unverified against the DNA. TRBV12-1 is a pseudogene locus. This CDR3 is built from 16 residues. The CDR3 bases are TGTGCCAGCAGCTTACCCCCTAGCGGTCGATACAATGAGCAGTTCTTC. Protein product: CASSLPPSGRYNEQFF.

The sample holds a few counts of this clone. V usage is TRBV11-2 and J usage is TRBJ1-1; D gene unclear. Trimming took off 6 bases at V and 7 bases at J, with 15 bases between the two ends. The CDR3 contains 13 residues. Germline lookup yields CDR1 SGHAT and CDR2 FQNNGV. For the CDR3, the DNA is TGTGCCAGCAGGGAAACGGGTAGGAATGAAGCTTTCTTT. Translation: CASRETGRNEAFF.

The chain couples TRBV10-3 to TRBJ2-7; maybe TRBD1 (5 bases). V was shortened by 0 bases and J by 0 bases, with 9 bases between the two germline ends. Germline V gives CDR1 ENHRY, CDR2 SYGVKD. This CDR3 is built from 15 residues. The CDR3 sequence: CAISESRAASYEQYF. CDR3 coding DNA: TGTGCCATCAGTGAGTCCAGGGCGGCCTCCTACGAGCAGTACTTC.

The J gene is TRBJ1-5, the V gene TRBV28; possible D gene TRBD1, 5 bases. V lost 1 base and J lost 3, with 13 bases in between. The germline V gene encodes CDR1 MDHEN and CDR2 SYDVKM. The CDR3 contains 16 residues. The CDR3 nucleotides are TGTGCCAGCAGTTTATTTATGTCAGGGCTCAATCAGCCCCAGCATTTT. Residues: CASSLFMSGLNQPQHF.

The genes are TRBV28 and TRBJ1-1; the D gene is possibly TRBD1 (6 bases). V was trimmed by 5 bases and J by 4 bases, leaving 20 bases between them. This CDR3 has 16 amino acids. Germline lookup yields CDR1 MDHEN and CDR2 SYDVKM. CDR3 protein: CASSPQQGIRVTEAFF. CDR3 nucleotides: TGTGCCAGCAGTCCCCAACAGGGAATCAGGGTCACTGAAGCTTTCTTT. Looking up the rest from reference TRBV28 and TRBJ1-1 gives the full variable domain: DVKVTQSSRYLVKRTGEKVFLECVQDMDHENMFWYRQDPGLGLRLIYFSYDVKMKEKGDIPEGYSVSREKKERFSLILESASTNQTSMYLCASSPQQGIRVTEAFFGQGTRLTVV.

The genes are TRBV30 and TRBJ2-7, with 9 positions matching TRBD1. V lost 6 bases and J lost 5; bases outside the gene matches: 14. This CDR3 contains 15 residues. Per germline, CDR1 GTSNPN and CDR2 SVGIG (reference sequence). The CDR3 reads CACNSVGTGTHEQYF. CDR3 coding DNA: TGTGCCTGCAATTCAGTCGGGACAGGGACCCACGAGCAGTACTTC.

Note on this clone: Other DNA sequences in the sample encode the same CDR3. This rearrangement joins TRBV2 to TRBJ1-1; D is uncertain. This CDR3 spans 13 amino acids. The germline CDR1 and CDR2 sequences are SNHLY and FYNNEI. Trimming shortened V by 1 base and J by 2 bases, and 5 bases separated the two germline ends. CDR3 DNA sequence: TGTGCCAGCAGTGAAGACGGTAACACTGAAGCTTTCTTT. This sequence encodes CASSEDGNTEAFF.

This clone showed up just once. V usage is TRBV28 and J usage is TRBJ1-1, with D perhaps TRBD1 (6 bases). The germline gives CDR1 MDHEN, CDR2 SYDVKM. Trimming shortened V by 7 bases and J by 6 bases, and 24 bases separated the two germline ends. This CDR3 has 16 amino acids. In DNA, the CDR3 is TGTGCCAGCACCCAAGGGGCAGCCACAGGGTGGGCTGAAGCTTTCTTT. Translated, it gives CASTQGAATGWAEAFF.

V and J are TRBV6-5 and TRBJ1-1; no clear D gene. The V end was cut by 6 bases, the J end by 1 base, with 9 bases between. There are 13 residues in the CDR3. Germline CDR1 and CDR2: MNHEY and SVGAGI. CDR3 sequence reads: CASSLLQNTEAFF. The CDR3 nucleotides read TGTGCCAGCAGCCTACTCCAGAACACTGAAGCTTTCTTT.

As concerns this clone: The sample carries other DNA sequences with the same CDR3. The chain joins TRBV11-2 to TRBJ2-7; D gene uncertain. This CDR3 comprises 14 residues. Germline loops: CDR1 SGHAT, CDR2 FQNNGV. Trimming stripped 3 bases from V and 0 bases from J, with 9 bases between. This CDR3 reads CASSLRVSSYEQYF. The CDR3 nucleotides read TGTGCCAGCAGCTTGAGAGTTAGCTCCTACGAGCAGTACTTC.

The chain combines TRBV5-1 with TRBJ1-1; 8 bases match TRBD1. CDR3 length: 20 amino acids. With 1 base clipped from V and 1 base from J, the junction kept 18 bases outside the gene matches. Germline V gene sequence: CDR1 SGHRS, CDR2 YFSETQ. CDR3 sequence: CASSLMTGVVVAHGNTEAFF. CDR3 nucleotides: TGCGCCAGCAGCTTGATGACAGGGGTTGTGGTTGCACATGGGAACACTGAAGCTTTCTTT. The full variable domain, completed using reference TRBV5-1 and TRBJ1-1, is KAGVTQTPRYLIKTRGQQVTLSCSPISGHRSVSWYQQTPGQGLQFLFEYFSETQRNKGNFPGRFSGRQFSNSRSEMNVSTLELGDSALYLCASSLMTGVVVAHGNTEAFFGQGTRLTVV.

The DNA of the CDR3 is TGTGCCAGCAGATCGGACAGGGGGTCCTACAATGAGCAGTTCTTC. Its translation is CASRSDRGSYNEQFF. The gene calls are TRBV5-4 and TRBJ2-1; 10 bases are shared with TRBD1. The CDR3 has 15 residues. V lost 5 bases to trimming and J lost 1 base; unmatched junction nucleotides: 3. The germline gives CDR1 SGHNT, CDR2 YYREEE (reference sequence).

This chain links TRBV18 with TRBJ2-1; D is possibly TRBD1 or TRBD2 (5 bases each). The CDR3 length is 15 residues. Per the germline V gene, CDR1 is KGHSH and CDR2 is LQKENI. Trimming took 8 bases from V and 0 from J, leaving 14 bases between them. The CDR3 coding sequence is TGTGCCAGCCATCAGGGAGAACTCTCCTACAATGAGCAGTTCTTC. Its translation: CASHQGELSYNEQFF.

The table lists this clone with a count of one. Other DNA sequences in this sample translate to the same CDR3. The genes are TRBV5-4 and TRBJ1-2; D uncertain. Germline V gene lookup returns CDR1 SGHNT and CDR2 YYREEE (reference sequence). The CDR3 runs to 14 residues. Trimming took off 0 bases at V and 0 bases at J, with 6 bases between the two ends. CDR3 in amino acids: CASSLGGANYGYTF. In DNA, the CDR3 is TGTGCCAGCAGCTTGGGAGGAGCTAACTATGGCTACACCTTC.

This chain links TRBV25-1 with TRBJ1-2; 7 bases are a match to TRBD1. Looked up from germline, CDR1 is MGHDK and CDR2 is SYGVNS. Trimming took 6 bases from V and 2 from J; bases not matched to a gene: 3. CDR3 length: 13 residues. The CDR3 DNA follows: TGTGCCAGCAGGACAGGGCAGAACTATGGCTACACCTTC. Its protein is CASRTGQNYGYTF.

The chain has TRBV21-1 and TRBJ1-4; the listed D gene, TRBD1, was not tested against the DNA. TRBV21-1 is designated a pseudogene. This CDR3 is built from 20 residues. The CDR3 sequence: CASSKKPKIQRSGPGEKLFF. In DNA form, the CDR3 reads TGTGCCAGCAGCAAAAAACCCAAAATCCAGCGATCAGGGCCTGGTGAAAAACTGTTTTTT.

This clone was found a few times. CDR3 residues: CASSSVPGLAGEIFYEQYF. The CDR3 nucleotides read TGCGCCAGCAGCTCAGTTCCGGGACTAGCGGGAGAAATATTCTACGAGCAGTACTTC. J is TRBJ2-7 and V is TRBV5-1, with 14 nucleotides matching TRBD2. The germline CDR1 and CDR2 sequences are SGHRS and YFSETQ. This CDR3 contains 19 residues. The V and J ends lost 3 bases and 3 bases, in that order; junction bases with no gene match: 14.

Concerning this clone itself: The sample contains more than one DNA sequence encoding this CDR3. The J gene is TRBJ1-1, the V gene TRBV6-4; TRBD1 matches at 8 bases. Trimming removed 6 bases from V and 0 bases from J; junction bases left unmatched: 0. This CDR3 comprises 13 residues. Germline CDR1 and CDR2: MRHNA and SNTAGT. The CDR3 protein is CASSRGLNTEAFF. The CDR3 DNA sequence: TGTGCCAGCAGCAGGGGGCTGAACACTGAAGCTTTCTTT.

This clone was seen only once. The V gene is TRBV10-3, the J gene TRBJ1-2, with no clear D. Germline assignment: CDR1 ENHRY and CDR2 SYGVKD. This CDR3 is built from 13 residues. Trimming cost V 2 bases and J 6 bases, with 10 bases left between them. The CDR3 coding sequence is TGTGCCATCAGTGAGGGGTTCTTGGATGGCTACACCTTC. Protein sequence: CAISEGFLDGYTF.